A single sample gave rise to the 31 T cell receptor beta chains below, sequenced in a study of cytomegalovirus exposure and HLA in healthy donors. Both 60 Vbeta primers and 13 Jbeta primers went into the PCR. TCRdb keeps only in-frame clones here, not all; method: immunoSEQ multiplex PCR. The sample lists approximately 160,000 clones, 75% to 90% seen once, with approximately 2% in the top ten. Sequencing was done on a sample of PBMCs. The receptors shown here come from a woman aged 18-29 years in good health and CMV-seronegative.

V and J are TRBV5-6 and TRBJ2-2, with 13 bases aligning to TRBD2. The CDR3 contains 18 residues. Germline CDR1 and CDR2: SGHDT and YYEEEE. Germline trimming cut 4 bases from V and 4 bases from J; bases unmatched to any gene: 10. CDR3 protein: CASSVSRLAGGLTGELFF. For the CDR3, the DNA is TGTGCCAGCAGCGTGAGCCGACTAGCGGGAGGCCTCACCGGGGAGCTGTTTTTT.

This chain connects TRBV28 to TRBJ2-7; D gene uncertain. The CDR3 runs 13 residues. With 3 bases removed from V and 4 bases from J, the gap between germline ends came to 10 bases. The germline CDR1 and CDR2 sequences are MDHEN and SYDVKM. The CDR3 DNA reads TGTGCCAGCAGTTTTTCAGGTTTGTACGAGCAGTACTTC. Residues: CASSFSGLYEQYF.

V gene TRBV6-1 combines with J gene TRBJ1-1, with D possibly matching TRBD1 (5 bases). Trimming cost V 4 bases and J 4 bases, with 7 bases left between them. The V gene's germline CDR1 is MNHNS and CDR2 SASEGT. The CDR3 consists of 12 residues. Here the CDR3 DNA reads TGTGCCAGCAGTGCCCAGGGCACTGAAGCTTTCTTT. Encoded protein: CASSAQGTEAFF.

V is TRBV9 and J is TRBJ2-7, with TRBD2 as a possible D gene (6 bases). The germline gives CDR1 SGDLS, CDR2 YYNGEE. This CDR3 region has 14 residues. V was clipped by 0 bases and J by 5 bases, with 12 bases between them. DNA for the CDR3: TGTGCCAGCAGCGTAGGGGGGGAAGGGGACGAGCAGTACTTC. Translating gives CASSVGGEGDEQYF.

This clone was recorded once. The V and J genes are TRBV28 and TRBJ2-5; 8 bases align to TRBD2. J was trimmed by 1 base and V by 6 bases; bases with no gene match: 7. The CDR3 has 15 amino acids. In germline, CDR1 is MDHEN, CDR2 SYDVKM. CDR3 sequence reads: CASSPGGEGQETQYF. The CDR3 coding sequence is TGTGCCAGCAGCCCCGGGGGGGAAGGCCAAGAGACCCAGTACTTC.

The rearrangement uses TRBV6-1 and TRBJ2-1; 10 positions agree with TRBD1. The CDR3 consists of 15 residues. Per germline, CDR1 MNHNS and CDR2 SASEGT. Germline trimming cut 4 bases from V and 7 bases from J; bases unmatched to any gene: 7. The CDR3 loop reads CASSAPGQGMNEQFF. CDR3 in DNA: TGTGCCAGCAGTGCCCCGGGACAGGGGATGAATGAGCAGTTCTTC.

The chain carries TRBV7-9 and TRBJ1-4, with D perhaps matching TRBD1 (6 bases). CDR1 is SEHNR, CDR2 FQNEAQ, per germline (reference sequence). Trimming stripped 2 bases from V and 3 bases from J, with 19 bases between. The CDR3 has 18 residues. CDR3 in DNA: TGTGCCAGCAGCTTAAGCCACCGTAGGGGGGGATCTAATGAAAAACTGTTTTTT. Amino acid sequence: CASSLSHRRGGSNEKLFF.

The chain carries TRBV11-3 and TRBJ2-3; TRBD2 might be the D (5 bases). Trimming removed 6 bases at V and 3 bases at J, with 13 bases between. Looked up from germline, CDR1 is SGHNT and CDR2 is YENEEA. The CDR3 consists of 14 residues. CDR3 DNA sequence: TGTGCCAGCAGTCGCGGAGGAGGAACAGATACGCAGTATTTT. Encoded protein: CASSRGGGTDTQYF. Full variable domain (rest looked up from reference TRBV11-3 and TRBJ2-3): EAGVVQSPRYKIIEKKQPVAFWCNPISGHNTLYWYLQNLGQGPELLIRYENEEAVDDSQLPKDRFSAERLKGVDSTLKIQPAELGDSAVYLCASSRGGGTDTQYFGPGTRLTVL.

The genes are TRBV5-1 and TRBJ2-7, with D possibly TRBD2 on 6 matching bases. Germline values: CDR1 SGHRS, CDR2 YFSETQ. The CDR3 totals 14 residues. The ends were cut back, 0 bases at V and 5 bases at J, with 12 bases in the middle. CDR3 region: CASSLGGGSHEQYF. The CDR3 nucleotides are TGCGCCAGCAGCTTGGGGGGAGGTTCCCACGAGCAGTACTTC.

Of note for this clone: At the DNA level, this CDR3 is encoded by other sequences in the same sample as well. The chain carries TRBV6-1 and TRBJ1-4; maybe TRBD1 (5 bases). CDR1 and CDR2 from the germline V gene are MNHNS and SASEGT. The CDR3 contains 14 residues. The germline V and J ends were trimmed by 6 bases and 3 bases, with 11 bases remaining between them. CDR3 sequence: CASRLTGSNEKLFF. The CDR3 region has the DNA TGTGCCAGCAGATTAACAGGCTCTAATGAAAAACTGTTTTTT.

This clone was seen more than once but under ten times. The CDR3 DNA is TGTGCCAGCAGCCCTGACAGGGGCTCACCCCTCCACTTT. This sequence encodes CASSPDRGSPLHF. The chain links TRBV7-3 to TRBJ1-6; 8 nucleotides agree with TRBD1. The CDR3 totals 13 residues. Germline CDR1 and CDR2: SGHTA and FQGTGA. V lost 5 bases, J lost 10 bases, and 4 bases stayed unmatched.

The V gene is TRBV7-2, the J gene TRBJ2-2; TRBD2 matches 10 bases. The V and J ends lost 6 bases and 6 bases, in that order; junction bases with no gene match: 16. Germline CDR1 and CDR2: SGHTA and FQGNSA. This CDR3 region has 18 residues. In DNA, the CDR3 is TGTGCCAGCAGTCCTGGACTAGCGGCCTTTGTGACTCCCGGGGAGCTGTTTTTT. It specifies CASSPGLAAFVTPGELFF.

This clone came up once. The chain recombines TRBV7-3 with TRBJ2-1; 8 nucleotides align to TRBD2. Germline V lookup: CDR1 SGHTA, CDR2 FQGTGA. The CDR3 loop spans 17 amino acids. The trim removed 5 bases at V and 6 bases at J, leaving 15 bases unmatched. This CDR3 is CASSLNPLGLDPNEQFF. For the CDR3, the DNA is TGTGCCAGCAGCCTAAACCCCCTGGGACTAGATCCCAATGAGCAGTTCTTC.

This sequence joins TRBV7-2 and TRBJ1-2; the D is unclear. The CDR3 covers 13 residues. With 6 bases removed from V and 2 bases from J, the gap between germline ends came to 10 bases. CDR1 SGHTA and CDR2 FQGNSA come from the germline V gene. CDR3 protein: CASRLGGNYGYTF. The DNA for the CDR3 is TGTGCCAGCAGACTTGGAGGGAACTATGGCTACACCTTC.

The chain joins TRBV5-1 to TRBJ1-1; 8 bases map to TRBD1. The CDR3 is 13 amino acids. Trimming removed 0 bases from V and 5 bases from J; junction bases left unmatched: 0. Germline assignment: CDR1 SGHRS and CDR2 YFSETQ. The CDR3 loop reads CASSLDRGTEAFF. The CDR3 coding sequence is TGCGCCAGCAGCTTGGACAGGGGGACTGAAGCTTTCTTT.

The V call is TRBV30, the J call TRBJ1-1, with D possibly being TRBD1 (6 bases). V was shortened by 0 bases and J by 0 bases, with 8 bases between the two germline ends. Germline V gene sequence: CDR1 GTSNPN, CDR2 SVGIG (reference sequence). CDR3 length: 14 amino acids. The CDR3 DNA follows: TGTGCCTGGAGTGTAGGACAGATGAACACTGAAGCTTTCTTT. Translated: CAWSVGQMNTEAFF.

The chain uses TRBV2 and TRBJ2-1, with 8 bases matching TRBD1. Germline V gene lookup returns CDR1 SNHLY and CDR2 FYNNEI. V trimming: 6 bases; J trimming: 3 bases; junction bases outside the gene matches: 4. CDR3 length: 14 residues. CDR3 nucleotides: TGTGCCAGCAGGCCCGGGACAGGCTACAATGAGCAGTTCTTC. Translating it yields CASRPGTGYNEQFF.

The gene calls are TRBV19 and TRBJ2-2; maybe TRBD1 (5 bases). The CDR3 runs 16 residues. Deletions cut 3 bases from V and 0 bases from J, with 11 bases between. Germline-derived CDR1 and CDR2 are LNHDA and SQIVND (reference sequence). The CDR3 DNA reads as TGTGCCAGTAGTATCGCGACAGCATCGAACACCGGGGAGCTGTTTTTT. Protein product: CASSIATASNTGELFF.

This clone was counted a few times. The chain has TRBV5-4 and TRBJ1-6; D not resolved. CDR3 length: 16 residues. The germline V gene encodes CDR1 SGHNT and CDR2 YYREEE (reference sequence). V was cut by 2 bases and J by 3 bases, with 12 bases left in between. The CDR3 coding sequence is TGTGCCAGCAGCTTTGGTAGACGGGACTATAATTCACCCCTCCACTTT. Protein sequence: CASSFGRRDYNSPLHF.

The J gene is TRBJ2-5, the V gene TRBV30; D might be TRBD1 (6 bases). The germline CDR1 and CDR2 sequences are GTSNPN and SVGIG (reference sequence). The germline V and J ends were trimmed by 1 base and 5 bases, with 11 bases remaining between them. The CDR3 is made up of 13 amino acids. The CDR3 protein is CAWSDRASETQYF. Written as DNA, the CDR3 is TGTGCCTGGAGTGACAGGGCAAGTGAGACCCAGTACTTC.

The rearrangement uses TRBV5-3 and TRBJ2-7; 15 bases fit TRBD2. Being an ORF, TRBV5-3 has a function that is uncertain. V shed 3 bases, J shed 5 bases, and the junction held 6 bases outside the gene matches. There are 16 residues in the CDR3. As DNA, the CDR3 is TGTGCCAGAAGCTATGGACTAGCGGGAGGGCCACACGAGCAGTACTTC. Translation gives CARSYGLAGGPHEQYF.

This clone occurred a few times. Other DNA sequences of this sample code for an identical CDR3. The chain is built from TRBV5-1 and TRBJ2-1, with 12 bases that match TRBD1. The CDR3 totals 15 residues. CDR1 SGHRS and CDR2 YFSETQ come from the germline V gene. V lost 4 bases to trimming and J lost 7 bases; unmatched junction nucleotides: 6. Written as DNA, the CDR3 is TGCGCCAGCAGCCAACCGGGACAGGGGGCAAATGAGCAGTTCTTC. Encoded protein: CASSQPGQGANEQFF.

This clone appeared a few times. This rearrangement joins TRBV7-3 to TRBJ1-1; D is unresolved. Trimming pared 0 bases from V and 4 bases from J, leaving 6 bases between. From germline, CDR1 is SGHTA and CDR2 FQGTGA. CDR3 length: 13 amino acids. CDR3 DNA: TGTGCCAGCAGCTTAACCCCCCTCACTGAAGCTTTCTTT. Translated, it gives CASSLTPLTEAFF.

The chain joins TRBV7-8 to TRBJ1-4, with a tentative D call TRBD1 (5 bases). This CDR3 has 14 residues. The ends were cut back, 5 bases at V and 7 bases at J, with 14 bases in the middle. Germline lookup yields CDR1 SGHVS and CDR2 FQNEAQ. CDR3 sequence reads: CASSTGGSGEKLFF. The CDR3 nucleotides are TGTGCCAGCAGCACCGGGGGGAGCGGTGAAAAACTGTTTTTT.

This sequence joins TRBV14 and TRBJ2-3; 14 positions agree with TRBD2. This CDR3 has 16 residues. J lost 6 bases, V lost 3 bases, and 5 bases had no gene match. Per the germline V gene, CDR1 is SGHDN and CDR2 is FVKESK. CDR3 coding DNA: TGTGCCAGCAGCCATCTATGGACTAGCGGGGGGGATACGCAGTATTTT. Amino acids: CASSHLWTSGGDTQYF.

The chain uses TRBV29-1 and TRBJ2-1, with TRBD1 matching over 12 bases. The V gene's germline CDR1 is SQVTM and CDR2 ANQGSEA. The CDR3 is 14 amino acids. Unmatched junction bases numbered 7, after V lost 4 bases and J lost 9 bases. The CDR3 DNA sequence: TGCAGCGTTGGACGGGACAGGGGGCACGGTGAGCAGTTCTTC. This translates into CSVGRDRGHGEQFF.

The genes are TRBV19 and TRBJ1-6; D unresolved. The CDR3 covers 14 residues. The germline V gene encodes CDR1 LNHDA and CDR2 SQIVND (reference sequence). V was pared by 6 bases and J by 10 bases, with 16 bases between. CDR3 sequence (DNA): TGTGCCAGTAGCCCCCGCGGAGAGGGATCACCCCTCCACTTT. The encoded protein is CASSPRGEGSPLHF.

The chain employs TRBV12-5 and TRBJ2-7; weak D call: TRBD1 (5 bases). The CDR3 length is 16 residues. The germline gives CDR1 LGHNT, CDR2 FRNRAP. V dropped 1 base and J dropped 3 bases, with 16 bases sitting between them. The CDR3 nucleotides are TGTGCTAGTGGTTTGGGGGCCCCTGCAGGGCTCTACGAGCAGTACTTC. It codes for CASGLGAPAGLYEQYF.

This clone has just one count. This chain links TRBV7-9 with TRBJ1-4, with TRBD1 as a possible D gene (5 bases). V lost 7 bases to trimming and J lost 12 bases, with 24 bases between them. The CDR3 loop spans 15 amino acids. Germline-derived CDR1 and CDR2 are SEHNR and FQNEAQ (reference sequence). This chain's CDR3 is CASNRLGARLGELFF. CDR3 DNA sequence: TGTGCCAGCAACCGACTTGGCGCACGCTTAGGGGAACTGTTTTTT.

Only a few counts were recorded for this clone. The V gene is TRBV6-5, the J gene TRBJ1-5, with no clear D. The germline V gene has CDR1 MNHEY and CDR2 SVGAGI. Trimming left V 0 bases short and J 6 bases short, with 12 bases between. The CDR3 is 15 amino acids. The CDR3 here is CASSYSRYEGQPQHF. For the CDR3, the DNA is TGTGCCAGCAGTTACTCGAGGTACGAAGGTCAGCCCCAGCATTTT.

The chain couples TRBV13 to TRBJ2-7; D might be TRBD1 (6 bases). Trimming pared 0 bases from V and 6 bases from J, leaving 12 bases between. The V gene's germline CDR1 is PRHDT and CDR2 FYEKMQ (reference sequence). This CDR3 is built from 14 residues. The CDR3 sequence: CASSLGRGGSEQYF. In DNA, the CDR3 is TGTGCCAGCAGCTTAGGCCGAGGGGGTAGCGAGCAGTACTTC. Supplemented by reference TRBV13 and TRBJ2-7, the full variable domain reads AAGVIQSPRHLIKEKRETATLKCYPIPRHDTVYWYQQGPGQDPQFLISFYEKMQSDKGSIPDRFSAQQFSDYHSELNMSSLELGDSALYFCASSLGRGGSEQYFGPGTRLTVT.